This TCR beta chain was identified during a study of cytomegalovirus exposure and HLA in healthy donors. At the level of the study: Assignment to the Caucasian-associated ancestry cluster applied to 81% of the approximately 400 genotyped donors.

The study ran its PCR with 60 Vbeta and 13 Jbeta primers. Using immunoSEQ multiplex PCR, the repertoire was profiled, and TCRdb retains in-frame clones only, with some absent. The sample lists 74,000 or so clones, about 65% occurring once. Germline lookup yields CDR1 LGHNA and CDR2 YSLEER. This CDR3 spans 14 amino acids. V shed 4 bases and J 0 bases; nucleotides not matched to a gene: 1. Study results and caveats: Cytomegalovirus association was assigned to about 180 TCR beta chains. The only immune exposure information that was available was CMV serostatus.

To note about this clone: Its specificity is not known.

Source material: PBMCs. This chain connects TRBV4-3 to TRBJ1-1; 8 positions agree with TRBD1. The TCR comes from a woman between 25 and 40 years old in good health and CMV-seronegative. The CDR3 here is CASSRTGMNTEAFF. The CDR3 nucleotides read TGCGCCAGCAGCCGGACAGGGATGAACACTGAAGCTTTCTTT.